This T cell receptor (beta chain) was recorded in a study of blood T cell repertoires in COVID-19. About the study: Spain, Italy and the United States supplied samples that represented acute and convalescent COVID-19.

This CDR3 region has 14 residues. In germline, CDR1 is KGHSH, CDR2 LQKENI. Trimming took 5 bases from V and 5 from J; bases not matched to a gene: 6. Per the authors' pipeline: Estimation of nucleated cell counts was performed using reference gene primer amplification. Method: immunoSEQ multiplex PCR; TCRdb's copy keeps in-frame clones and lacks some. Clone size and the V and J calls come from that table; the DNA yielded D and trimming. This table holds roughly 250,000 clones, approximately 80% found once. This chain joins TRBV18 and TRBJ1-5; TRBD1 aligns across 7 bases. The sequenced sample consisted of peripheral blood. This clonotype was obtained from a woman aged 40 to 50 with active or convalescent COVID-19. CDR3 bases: TGTGCCAGCTCAACGACAGGGAAAGATCAGCCCCAGCATTTT. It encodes CASSTTGKDQPQHF.